The entry below describes one T cell receptor beta chain. Its matching antigen is unknown. This entry belongs to a study of cytomegalovirus exposure and HLA in healthy donors. Study results and caveats: Published work reported that the classifier diagnosed cytomegalovirus status with high specificity and sensitivity. Through in vitro validation, three CMV-associated chains were shown to be specific for CMV antigens. It was 164 TCR beta chains that were listed as cytomegalovirus-associated.

The validation cohort, a group of 120 subjects, included the donors and was separate from the roughly 600-subject first cohort. CDR3 length: 13 amino acids. CDR1 MNHEY and CDR2 SMNVEV come from the germline V gene (reference sequence). The germline V and J ends were trimmed by 6 bases and 4 bases, with 12 bases remaining between them. Some clones are missing from TCRdb's copy, which holds only in-frame ones; the method was immunoSEQ multiplex PCR. The repertoire holds about 200,000 clones, with 88% as singletons. The origin of this receptor is a woman aged 18 to 35 in good health and CMV-seronegative. Sample: PBMCs. The J gene is TRBJ1-1, the V gene TRBV27; D remains unclear. CDR3 residues: CASSRETGTEAFF. The CDR3 DNA is TGTGCCAGCAGCCGAGAGACGGGCACTGAAGCTTTCTTT.